This passage covers 19 T cell receptor beta chains from one sample sequenced in a study of blood T cell repertoires in COVID-19. Clones were read by immunoSEQ multiplex PCR, and TCRdb kept only the in-frame ones, dropping some. This sample has fewer than 500,000 clones, with about 85% found just once. The material sequenced was PBMCs or T cells enriched from blood (not recorded which). These TCRs come from a woman younger than 35 with acute COVID-19.

The CDR3 loop reads CASSIDRGGRVNTEAFF. CDR3 nucleotides: TGTGCCAGTAGTATAGATCGTGGTGGCAGGGTTAACACTGAAGCTTTCTTT. The chain recombines TRBV19 with TRBJ1-1, with D perhaps TRBD1 (5 bases). CDR3 length equals 17 residues. The germline V gene encodes CDR1 LNHDA and CDR2 SQIVND (reference sequence). V was shortened by 0 bases and J by 2 bases, with 16 bases between the two germline ends.

In its sample, this clone was seen once. V usage is TRBV12-3 or TRBV12-4 and J usage is TRBJ1-2, with D possibly TRBD1 on 6 matching bases. V lost 3 bases, J lost 5 bases, and 10 bases lay in between. CDR3 length: 13 residues. CDR3 in DNA: TGTGCCAGCAGTTTCAGGACAGCGTATGGCTACACCTTC. It translates to CASSFRTAYGYTF.

The chain combines TRBV5-8 with TRBJ2-5, with 10 bases that match TRBD2. Germline V lookup: CDR1 SGHTS, CDR2 YDEGEE. The V gene end was trimmed by 0 bases and the J gene end by 2 bases; junction bases not matched to a gene: 7. The CDR3 consists of 17 residues. Written as DNA, the CDR3 is TGTGCCAGCAGCTTGGGGAGGACTAGCGGAGATCAAGAGACCCAGTACTTC. Protein: CASSLGRTSGDQETQYF.

This chain connects TRBV9 to TRBJ2-1; tentatively, D is TRBD2 (5 bases). CDR1 and CDR2 (germline): SGDLS, YYNGEE. Trimming took 2 bases from V and 3 from J, leaving 12 bases between them. This CDR3 comprises 15 residues. The chain's CDR3 is CASSVRGELYNEQFF. In DNA, the CDR3 is TGTGCCAGCAGCGTCCGGGGAGAGCTCTACAATGAGCAGTTCTTC.

The V gene is TRBV10-3, the J gene TRBJ2-2, with 7 bases that match TRBD2. V lost 3 bases, J lost 2 bases, and 6 bases stayed unmatched. The CDR3 covers 16 residues. Germline V gives CDR1 ENHRY, CDR2 SYGVKD. CDR3: CAISESGTTNTGELFF. The CDR3 bases are TGTGCCATCAGTGAATCCGGGACTACTAACACCGGGGAGCTGTTTTTT.

The rearrangement uses TRBV7-2 and TRBJ2-5; no definite D call. Deletions cut 1 base from V and 3 bases from J, with 6 bases between. This CDR3 spans 13 amino acids. Germline loops: CDR1 SGHTA, CDR2 FQGNSA. CDR3 sequence: CASSLGDKETQYF. The CDR3 bases are TGTGCCAGCAGCTTAGGCGACAAAGAGACCCAGTACTTC.

The chain recombines TRBV4-3 with TRBJ1-2; D remains unclear. This CDR3 has 14 amino acids. V was cut by 1 base and J by 4 bases, with 10 bases left in between. Germline assignment: CDR1 LGHNA and CDR2 YSLEER. CDR3 loop: CASSQGRGSYGYTF. Here the CDR3 DNA reads TGCGCCAGCAGCCAAGGGCGGGGTTCCTATGGCTACACCTTC.

V gene TRBV14 combines with J gene TRBJ2-1, with a weak D call TRBD1 (5 bases). The V gene's germline CDR1 is SGHDN and CDR2 FVKESK. Trimming left V 3 bases short and J 8 bases short, with 17 bases between. This CDR3 is 15 amino acids long. CDR3 residues: CASSHLGQGRHEQFF. The CDR3 region has the DNA TGTGCCAGCAGCCATCTGGGTCAGGGTCGGCATGAGCAGTTCTTC.

The chain uses TRBV27 and TRBJ2-7, with TRBD1 matching 8 bases. There are 14 residues in the CDR3. The V segment lost 0 bases and the J segment 6 bases; nucleotides outside the gene matches: 4. The germline CDR1 and CDR2 sequences are MNHEY and SMNVEV (reference sequence). The CDR3 loop reads CASSLSPGGGEQYF. The CDR3 coding sequence is TGTGCCAGCAGTTTATCGCCAGGGGGCGGCGAGCAGTACTTC.

The rearrangement joins TRBV9 to TRBJ2-1; TRBD2 matches at 8 bases. The CDR3 runs to 17 residues. Per the germline V gene, CDR1 is SGDLS and CDR2 is YYNGEE. Trimming took 6 bases from V and 3 from J; bases not matched to a gene: 14. The CDR3 sequence: CASTQGKTSVDYNEQFF. The CDR3 DNA reads as TGTGCCAGCACCCAGGGGAAGACTAGCGTGGACTACAATGAGCAGTTCTTC.

The chain links TRBV19 to TRBJ1-5; D is possibly TRBD1 (5 bases). The CDR3 is 14 residues long. Trimming removed 2 bases from V and 7 bases from J, with 12 bases in between. CDR1 is LNHDA, CDR2 SQIVND, per germline (reference sequence). The CDR3 loop reads CASSISPGNQPQHF. The CDR3 nucleotides read TGTGCCAGTAGTATAAGCCCAGGGAACCAGCCCCAGCATTTT.

This chain links TRBV10-3 with TRBJ1-1; D gene ambiguous. The germline V and J ends were trimmed by 0 bases and 5 bases, with 4 bases remaining between them. The CDR3 is made up of 12 amino acids. Germline CDR1 reads ENHRY; CDR2 reads SYGVKD. CDR3 amino acids: CAISESRTEAFF. CDR3 DNA sequence: TGTGCCATCAGTGAGTCGAGAACTGAAGCTTTCTTT.

The gene calls are TRBV10-2 and TRBJ2-1; D unclear. CDR3 length: 12 residues. CDR1 is WSHSY, CDR2 SAAADI, per germline. V lost 6 bases and J lost 5, with 8 bases in between. CDR3 in DNA: TGCGCCAGCAGACAGCTAAACAATGAGCAGTTCTTC. Residues: CASRQLNNEQFF.

The rearrangement joins TRBV7-2 to TRBJ1-5, with unresolved D. Deletions cut 1 base from V and 9 bases from J, with 10 bases between. CDR1 and CDR2 from the germline V gene are SGHTA and FQGNSA. The CDR3 has 13 amino acids. The CDR3 region is CASSLEESSPQHF. The CDR3 DNA reads TGTGCCAGCAGCTTAGAAGAGAGTTCGCCCCAGCATTTT.

The chain links TRBV10-3 to TRBJ2-7, with 7 bases that match TRBD1. The CDR3 runs 13 residues. Germline V gene data show CDR1 as ENHRY and CDR2 as SYGVKD. CDR3 DNA sequence: TGTGCGATTCAAGGGGACAGAACCTACGAGCAGTACTTC. Translated, it gives CAIQGDRTYEQYF.

This clone occurred a few times. V gene TRBV7-8 combines with J gene TRBJ2-7, with D tentatively TRBD1 (5 bases). Germline CDR1 reads SGHVS; CDR2 reads FQNEAQ. Trimming stripped 4 bases from V and 1 base from J, with 11 bases between. This CDR3 comprises 14 residues. CDR3 nucleotides: TGTGCCAGCAGCTCATGGGGCTCTTCCTACGAGCAGTACTTC. Amino acids: CASSSWGSSYEQYF.

This chain uses TRBV5-6 with TRBJ1-1, with D perhaps matching TRBD1 (5 bases). The CDR3 runs to 15 residues. Trimming left V 3 bases short and J 0 bases short, with 12 bases between. From germline, CDR1 is SGHDT and CDR2 YYEEEE. Written as DNA, the CDR3 is TGTGCCAGCAGCTCCTTTTCAGGGCTGAACACTGAAGCTTTCTTT. Protein sequence: CASSSFSGLNTEAFF.

Here the CDR3 reads CASSSRGGRLSTDTQYF. As DNA, the CDR3 is TGTGCCAGCAGCTCTCGAGGCGGGAGGCTGAGCACAGATACGCAGTATTTT. The chain links TRBV7-2 to TRBJ2-3, with 8 positions matching TRBD2. The CDR3 loop spans 17 amino acids. V lost 4 bases to trimming and J lost 0 bases; unmatched junction nucleotides: 9. Germline CDR1 and CDR2: SGHTA and FQGNSA.

In the case of this clone: Other DNA sequences in the same sample also yield this CDR3. The V gene is TRBV9, the J gene TRBJ1-2; D gene ambiguous. Per the germline V gene, CDR1 is SGDLS and CDR2 is YYNGEE. The CDR3 runs 12 residues. V was trimmed by 2 bases and J by 8 bases, leaving 10 bases between them. For the CDR3, the DNA is TGTGCCAGCAGCGTCGGACCGGGAGGCTACACCTTC. Its translation is CASSVGPGGYTF.